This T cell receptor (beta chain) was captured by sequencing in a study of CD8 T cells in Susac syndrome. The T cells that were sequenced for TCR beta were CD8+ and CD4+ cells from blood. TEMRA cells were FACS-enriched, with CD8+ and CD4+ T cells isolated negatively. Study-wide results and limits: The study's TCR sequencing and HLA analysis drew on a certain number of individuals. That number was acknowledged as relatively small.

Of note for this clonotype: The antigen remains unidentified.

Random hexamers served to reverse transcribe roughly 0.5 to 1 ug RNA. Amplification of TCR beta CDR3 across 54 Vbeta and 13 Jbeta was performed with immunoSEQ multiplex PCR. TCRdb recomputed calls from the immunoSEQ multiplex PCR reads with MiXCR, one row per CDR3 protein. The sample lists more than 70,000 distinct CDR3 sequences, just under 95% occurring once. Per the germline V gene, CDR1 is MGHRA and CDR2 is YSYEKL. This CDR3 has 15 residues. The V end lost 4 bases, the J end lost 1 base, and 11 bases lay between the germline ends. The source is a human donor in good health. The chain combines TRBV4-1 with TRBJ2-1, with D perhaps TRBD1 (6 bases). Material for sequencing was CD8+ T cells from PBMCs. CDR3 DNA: TGCGCCAGCAGCCTCAGACAGGCTTCCTACAATGAGCAGTTCTTC. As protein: CASSLRQASYNEQFF.